The next 14 T cell receptor beta chains were all read from a single sample in a study of blood T cell repertoires in COVID-19. Generated by immunoSEQ multiplex PCR, the TCRdb table keeps only in-frame clones and is missing some. Counted here are approximately 100,000 clones, approximately 79% occurring once; the ten biggest clones make up less than 25%. Sample: peripheral blood. These receptors were obtained from a man between 65 and 79 years old with active or convalescent COVID-19.

The chain employs TRBV18 and TRBJ1-5; 9 bases match TRBD1. V lost 6 bases and J lost 7; bases outside the gene matches: 4. The CDR3 spans 13 residues. The germline V gene has CDR1 KGHSH and CDR2 LQKENI. The DNA of the CDR3 is TGTGCCAGCTCGTCGACAGGGGGACAGCCCCAGCATTTT. It specifies CASSSTGGQPQHF. Drawing the rest from reference TRBV18 and TRBJ1-5, the complete variable domain is NAGVMQNPRHLVRRRGQEARLRCSPMKGHSHVYWYRQLPEEGLKFMVYLQKENIIDESGMPKERFSAEFPKEGPSILRIQQVVRGDSAAYFCASSSTGGQPQHFGDGTRLSIL.

The V gene is TRBV7-2, the J gene TRBJ2-5; possible D gene TRBD2, 7 bases. With 1 base removed from V and 3 bases from J, the gap between germline ends came to 12 bases. The CDR3 length is 15 residues. Looked up from germline, CDR1 is SGHTA and CDR2 is FQGNSA. The DNA of the CDR3 is TGTGCCAGCAGCTTAGGACTAGGGGGGGAAGAGACCCAGTACTTC. It translates to CASSLGLGGEETQYF.

The V gene is TRBV6-5, the J gene TRBJ2-2; 7 positions agree with TRBD1. Germline V gene sequence: CDR1 MNHEY, CDR2 SVGAGI. The CDR3 has 14 amino acids. The V segment lost 5 bases and the J segment 7 bases; nucleotides outside the gene matches: 7. CDR3 sequence (DNA): TGTGCCAGCAGTCCCCAGACAGGGTACGGGGAGCTGTTTTTT. This translates into CASSPQTGYGELFF.

The rearrangement joins TRBV5-4 to TRBJ2-7, with 8 bases lining up with TRBD2. The CDR3 contains 15 residues. V gave up 1 base and J gave up 3 bases; unmatched junction bases: 6. Germline-derived CDR1 and CDR2 are SGHNT and YYREEE (reference sequence). The CDR3 spells CASSLRLSGSYEQYF. CDR3 sequence (DNA): TGTGCCAGCAGCTTGAGGTTGAGCGGGAGCTACGAGCAGTACTTC.

The rearrangement uses TRBV5-6 and TRBJ1-1; TRBD1 aligns across 7 bases. Germline CDR1 reads SGHDT; CDR2 reads YYEEEE. Germline trimming cut 0 bases from V and 1 base from J; bases unmatched to any gene: 3. The CDR3 runs to 15 residues. As DNA, the CDR3 is TGTGCCAGCAGCTTGGAGACAGGGACGAACACTGAAGCTTTCTTT. Amino acid sequence: CASSLETGTNTEAFF.

V gene TRBV12-3 or TRBV12-4 combines with J gene TRBJ1-1, with D uncertain. V was trimmed by 9 bases and J by 1 base, leaving 9 bases between them. The length of the CDR3 is 12 residues. The DNA for the CDR3 is TGTGCCAGTCAGCGGCCGAACACTGAAGCTTTCTTT. Its translation is CASQRPNTEAFF.

The V and J genes are TRBV5-1 and TRBJ1-1; TRBD1 is a possible D gene (5 bases). The CDR3 covers 16 residues. The germline gives CDR1 SGHRS, CDR2 YFSETQ. V gave up 2 bases and J gave up 0 bases, with 14 bases separating them. CDR3 in amino acids: CASSFQGFDLNTEAFF. The CDR3 bases are TGCGCCAGCAGCTTCCAGGGATTTGATTTGAACACTGAAGCTTTCTTT.

The V gene is TRBV4-2, the J gene TRBJ2-5; 13 nucleotides align to TRBD2. The CDR3 is made up of 18 amino acids. Germline trimming cut 1 base from V and 5 bases from J; bases unmatched to any gene: 10. Germline V CDR1 and CDR2: LGHNA, YNFKEQ. The CDR3 bases are TGTGCCAGCAGCCAAGCAGGGACTAGCGGGAACGAGGGGGAGACCCAGTACTTC. It translates to CASSQAGTSGNEGETQYF.

The CDR3 region is CASSLRLSGSIDTQYF. The CDR3 nucleotides read TGTGCCAGCAGCTTGCGTCTTAGCGGGAGTATAGATACGCAGTATTTT. The rearrangement joins TRBV5-6 to TRBJ2-3; TRBD2 matches at 9 bases. CDR1 and CDR2 from the germline V gene are SGHDT and YYEEEE. This CDR3 comprises 16 residues. The ends lost 1 base at V and 5 bases at J; junction bases unmatched: 8.

The sample holds one count of this clone. This chain uses TRBV5-1 with TRBJ2-1, with TRBD2 identical over 7 bases. V was pared by 5 bases and J by 4 bases, with 9 bases of the junction left unmatched. This CDR3 has 15 residues. Germline assignment: CDR1 SGHRS and CDR2 YFSETQ. The CDR3 reads CASSEGSGTYNEQFF. DNA of the CDR3: TGCGCCAGCAGTGAAGGGAGCGGGACGTACAATGAGCAGTTCTTC. The full variable domain, with the rest looked up from reference TRBV5-1 and TRBJ2-1, is KAGVTQTPRYLIKTRGQQVTLSCSPISGHRSVSWYQQTPGQGLQFLFEYFSETQRNKGNFPGRFSGRQFSNSRSEMNVSTLELGDSALYLCASSEGSGTYNEQFFGPGTRLTVL.

The chain combines TRBV5-5 with TRBJ2-5; 9 nucleotides line up with TRBD1. The CDR3 runs 15 residues. The V gene end was trimmed by 3 bases and the J gene end by 5 bases; junction bases not matched to a gene: 8. Germline V gives CDR1 SGHKS, CDR2 YYEKEE (reference sequence). The CDR3 region has the DNA TGTGCCAGCAGCTCTTCCCCCGGGACAGGGGAGACCCAGTACTTC. It yields the protein CASSSSPGTGETQYF.

J is TRBJ2-3 and V is TRBV5-1; 10 nucleotides agree with TRBD2. The CDR3 covers 17 residues. V was clipped by 4 bases and J by 4 bases; unmatched bases: 12. Germline values: CDR1 SGHRS, CDR2 YFSETQ. This CDR3 is CASSPLPGAGGADTQYF. CDR3 nucleotides: TGCGCCAGCAGCCCACTACCGGGAGCGGGGGGGGCAGATACGCAGTATTTT.

The rearrangement joins TRBV7-9 to TRBJ1-2; TRBD1 aligns across 8 bases. The length of the CDR3 is 14 residues. CDR1 and CDR2 from the germline V gene are SEHNR and FQNEAQ (reference sequence). Unmatched junction bases numbered 2, after V lost 1 base and J lost 4 bases. CDR3 sequence: CASSLGTGPYGYTF. Here the CDR3 DNA reads TGTGCCAGCAGCTTAGGGACAGGGCCCTATGGCTACACCTTC.

The gene calls are TRBV7-3 and TRBJ1-1; 7 bases agree with TRBD1. This CDR3 is built from 15 residues. After removal of 5 bases from V and 5 bases from J, the junction contained 11 bases not matched to a gene. The germline V gene has CDR1 SGHTA and CDR2 FQGTGA. The CDR3 nucleotides are TGTGCCAGCAGCATCTCTACAGGGGCTAGGACTGAAGCTTTCTTT. Its protein product is CASSISTGARTEAFF. Full variable domain (outside the CDR3, taken from reference TRBV7-3 and TRBJ1-1): GAGVSQTPSNKVTEKGKYVELRCDPISGHTALYWYRQSLGQGPEFLIYFQGTGAADDSGLPNDRFFAVRPEGSVSTLKIQRTERGDSAVYLCASSISTGARTEAFFGQGTRLTVV.